Shown below are 29 T cell receptor beta chains from a single sample sequenced in a study of blood T cell repertoires in COVID-19. Some clones are missing from TCRdb's copy, which holds only in-frame ones; the method was immunoSEQ multiplex PCR. This table has more than 300,000 clones, about 91% appearing once. Sequenced: peripheral blood. The receptors stem from a woman between 25 and 40 years old with COVID-19, enrolled during active disease.

Comment on this clone: An end of the junction does not agree with germline; a read error may underlie this. This sequence joins TRBV2 and TRBJ2-1, with 9 bases aligning to TRBD1. The CDR3 is 14 residues long. Per the germline V gene, CDR1 is SNHLY and CDR2 is FYNNEI. The CDR3 coding sequence is TGTGCCAGCAGTTCCGGGACAGGGAATCTAGGAGGGATCTTC. Translated, it gives CASSSGTGNLGGIF.

The chain couples TRBV19 to TRBJ1-1; TRBD1 is a possible D gene (6 bases). Germline V gene sequence: CDR1 LNHDA, CDR2 SQIVND (reference sequence). Trimming took 3 bases from V and 5 from J, leaving 10 bases between them. The CDR3 totals 13 residues. This chain's CDR3 is CASSMRGQTEAFF. The CDR3, as DNA: TGTGCCAGTAGTATGCGGGGGCAGACTGAAGCTTTCTTT. Combining the CDR3 with reference TRBV19 and TRBJ1-1 gives the whole variable domain DGGITQSPKYLFRKEGQNVTLSCEQNLNHDAMYWYRQDPGQGLRLIYYSQIVNDFQKGDIAEGYSVSREKKESFPLTVTSAQKNPTAFYLCASSMRGQTEAFFGQGTRLTVV.

The chain couples TRBV4-1 to TRBJ1-5; TRBD1 might be the D (6 bases). The CDR3 runs to 16 residues. V lost 0 bases and J lost 4, with 13 bases in between. Per germline, CDR1 MGHRA and CDR2 YSYEKL. Here the CDR3 reads CASSQDPGGGNQPQHF. As DNA, the CDR3 is TGCGCCAGCAGCCAAGATCCGGGGGGCGGTAATCAGCCCCAGCATTTT.

V gene TRBV11-3 combines with J gene TRBJ2-1, with TRBD2 as a possible D gene (7 bases). Deletions cut 4 bases from V and 0 bases from J, with 13 bases between. This CDR3 has 16 amino acids. Germline V gives CDR1 SGHNT, CDR2 YENEEA. CDR3 protein: CASSSGGPLSYNEQFF. For the CDR3, the DNA is TGTGCCAGCAGCTCCGGGGGGCCGCTCTCCTACAATGAGCAGTTCTTC.

The chain joins TRBV11-3 to TRBJ2-3, with D possibly TRBD2 on 5 matching bases. Trimming removed 1 base from V and 6 bases from J, with 8 bases in between. CDR3 size: 13 residues. Germline CDR1 SGHNT, CDR2 YENEEA. CDR3 residues: CASSLVRGDTQYF. Here the CDR3 DNA reads TGTGCCAGCAGCTTAGTTCGAGGGGATACGCAGTATTTT.

V usage is TRBV4-1 and J usage is TRBJ2-3, with D tentatively TRBD2 (7 bases). The CDR3 is 17 residues long. V dropped 2 bases and J dropped 3 bases, with 18 bases sitting between them. Germline V lookup: CDR1 MGHRA, CDR2 YSYEKL. The CDR3 region is CASSQPLGGQGTDTQYF. The DNA of the CDR3 is TGCGCCAGCAGCCAACCCCTGGGGGGGCAGGGGACAGATACGCAGTATTTT.

The CDR3 sequence is CASSILAGSQETQYF. CDR3 in DNA: TGTGCCAGTAGTATTCTAGCGGGGTCCCAAGAGACCCAGTACTTC. V gene TRBV19 combines with J gene TRBJ2-5; 9 nucleotides align to TRBD2. V was pared by 3 bases and J by 1 base, with 3 bases of the junction left unmatched. Germline V gene lookup returns CDR1 LNHDA and CDR2 SQIVND (reference sequence). The CDR3 consists of 15 residues.

This chain uses TRBV6-2 or TRBV6-3 with TRBJ2-6, with D hard to call. This CDR3 is built from 14 residues. The V end lost 6 bases, the J end lost 1 base, and 7 bases lay between the germline ends. The germline gives CDR1 MNHEY, CDR2 SVGEGT. CDR3 residues: CASSRLSGANVLTF. DNA for the CDR3: TGTGCCAGCAGCAGACTTTCTGGGGCCAACGTCCTGACTTTC.

This clone has just one count. Other DNA sequences in this specimen translate into the identical CDR3. The V and J genes are TRBV18 and TRBJ1-1, with D possibly TRBD1 on 5 matching bases. Germline V CDR1 and CDR2: KGHSH, LQKENI. The CDR3 has 13 residues. Between the trimmed V and J ends, which lost 3 bases and 4 bases, there was a span of 9 bases. The CDR3 reads CASSPGTGTEAFF. The CDR3 coding sequence is TGTGCCAGCTCACCCGGGACTGGCACTGAAGCTTTCTTT.

This chain joins TRBV18 and TRBJ1-6, with D hard to call. This CDR3 contains 14 residues. V lost 2 bases and J lost 4, with 6 bases in between. Germline-derived CDR1 and CDR2 are KGHSH and LQKENI. CDR3 sequence: CASSPNSYNSPLHF. Written as DNA, the CDR3 is TGTGCCAGCTCACCAAACAGTTATAATTCACCCCTCCACTTT.

The chain uses TRBV7-9 and TRBJ1-2; 9 bases agree with TRBD1. With V trimmed by 6 bases and J by 8 bases, 13 bases remained unmatched. CDR3 size: 15 residues. Germline-derived CDR1 and CDR2 are SEHNR and FQNEAQ (reference sequence). The DNA for the CDR3 is TGTGCCAGCAGTCGTCCCGGGACAGGGTCCGGAGGCTACACCTTC. This translates into CASSRPGTGSGGYTF.

This clone has only one observation. V gene TRBV30 combines with J gene TRBJ1-4; D unresolved. This CDR3 is 10 amino acids long. CDR1 GTSNPN and CDR2 SVGIG come from the germline V gene (reference sequence). With 7 bases removed from V and 8 bases from J, the gap between germline ends came to 8 bases. In nucleotides, the CDR3 is TGTGCCTCCGGCAGGGAAAAACTGTTTTTT. Residues: CASGREKLFF. Drawing the rest from reference TRBV30 and TRBJ1-4, the complete variable domain is SQTIHQWPATLVQPVGSPLSLECTVEGTSNPNLYWYRQAAGRGLQLLFYSVGIGQISSEVPQNLSASRPQDRQFILSSKKLLLSDSGFYLCASGREKLFFGSGTQLSVL.

This chain links TRBV9 with TRBJ1-6, with 7 nucleotides matching TRBD1. The junction had 4 bases not matched to a gene; V was cut back by 3 bases and J by 4 bases. The CDR3 loop spans 15 amino acids. Germline loops: CDR1 SGDLS, CDR2 YYNGEE. The CDR3 sequence is CASSARDSYNSPLHF. As DNA, the CDR3 is TGTGCCAGCAGCGCCCGGGACAGTTATAATTCACCCCTCCACTTT.

The chain couples TRBV20-1 to TRBJ1-2; 8 nucleotides agree with TRBD1. V lost 3 bases, J lost 0 bases, and 6 bases stayed unmatched. The CDR3 sequence is 15 residues long. From germline, CDR1 is DFQATT and CDR2 SNEGSKA (reference sequence). The CDR3 DNA is TGCAGTGCTAGTCCCGGGGGACAGGCTAACTATGGCTACACCTTC. Translated, it gives CSASPGGQANYGYTF.

The genes are TRBV2 and TRBJ1-4; D may be TRBD1 (5 bases). The CDR3 spans 13 residues. Germline V gene lookup returns CDR1 SNHLY and CDR2 FYNNEI. V was trimmed by 6 bases and J by 7 bases, leaving 12 bases between them. The CDR3 spells CASSYLGGEKLFF. In nucleotides, the CDR3 is TGTGCCAGCAGCTATCTCGGGGGTGAAAAACTGTTTTTT.

The chain combines TRBV5-5 with TRBJ1-3, with D tentatively TRBD1 (5 bases). Trimming took off 0 bases at V and 2 bases at J, with 12 bases between the two ends. Germline values: CDR1 SGHKS, CDR2 YYEKEE (reference sequence). This CDR3 is built from 16 residues. CDR3 in amino acids: CASSLGPQGAGNTIYF. As DNA, the CDR3 is TGTGCCAGCAGCTTGGGGCCCCAGGGTGCTGGAAACACCATATATTTT.

The DNA for the CDR3 is TGTGCCAGCAGTCGGCCCTTGCACTCAGAGAGGAATCAGCCCCAGCATTTT. It yields the protein CASSRPLHSERNQPQHF. V is TRBV2 and J is TRBJ1-5; unclear D gene. Germline assignment: CDR1 SNHLY and CDR2 FYNNEI. This CDR3 region has 17 residues. The V end was cut by 5 bases, the J end by 4 bases, with 21 bases between. Combining the CDR3 with reference TRBV2 and TRBJ1-5 gives the whole variable domain EPEVTQTPSHQVTQMGQEVILRCVPISNHLYFYWYRQILGQKVEFLVSFYNNEISEKSEIFDDQFSVERPDGSNFTLKIRSTKLEDSAMYFCASSRPLHSERNQPQHFGDGTRLSIL.

This sequence joins TRBV2 and TRBJ2-5, with D hard to call. This CDR3 region has 13 residues. Per germline, CDR1 SNHLY and CDR2 FYNNEI. Trimming cost V 1 base and J 5 bases, with 8 bases left between them. CDR3 in amino acids: CASSEGPVETQYF. The CDR3 DNA is TGTGCCAGCAGTGAAGGTCCCGTGGAGACCCAGTACTTC.

V is TRBV10-1 and J is TRBJ2-2; perhaps TRBD1 as D (5 bases). V lost 6 bases and J lost 3, with 17 bases in between. CDR1 is WNHNN, CDR2 SYGVQD, per germline (reference sequence). This CDR3 region has 16 residues. CDR3 in DNA: TGCGCCAGCAGCGCGAGGTGGGGCCGGGACACCGGGGAGCTGTTTTTT. It encodes CASSARWGRDTGELFF.

Many counts were recorded for this clone. This chain links TRBV6-1 with TRBJ1-6; 9 bases are a match to TRBD1. The CDR3 covers 16 residues. Germline V gene data show CDR1 as MNHNS and CDR2 as SASEGT. V was clipped by 2 bases and J by 7 bases; unmatched bases: 6. The CDR3 DNA reads as TGTGCCAGCAGTGAAATACGCGGGACAGGGAATTCACCCCTCCACTTT. Amino acid sequence: CASSEIRGTGNSPLHF.

V gene TRBV10-2 combines with J gene TRBJ2-1; the D gene is possibly TRBD2 (6 bases). This CDR3 spans 13 amino acids. Germline CDR1 WSHSY, CDR2 SAAADI. The germline V and J ends were trimmed by 6 bases and 5 bases, with 11 bases remaining between them. The CDR3 DNA follows: TGCGCCAGCAGCTCGGGACTGAACAATGAGCAGTTCTTC. Translated, it gives CASSSGLNNEQFF.

The V gene is TRBV6-1, the J gene TRBJ1-1, with 7 nucleotides matching TRBD1. The CDR3 has 15 amino acids. Per germline, CDR1 MNHNS and CDR2 SASEGT. Trimming at V came to 0 bases and at J to 5 bases, leaving 6 bases not matched to a gene. The CDR3 protein is CASSEALTGRTEAFF. The CDR3 DNA reads TGTGCCAGCAGTGAAGCATTGACAGGGAGGACTGAAGCTTTCTTT.

The V gene is TRBV6-1, the J gene TRBJ2-7; 7 bases fit TRBD2. The germline V gene has CDR1 MNHNS and CDR2 SASEGT. This CDR3 is 15 amino acids long. V lost 2 bases to trimming and J lost 1 base; unmatched junction nucleotides: 5. The DNA for the CDR3 is TGTGCCAGCAGTGAATTACACGGGGGGTCCTACGAGCAGTACGTC. The encoded protein is CASSELHGGSYEQYV.

The chain carries TRBV5-4 and TRBJ2-1, with a possible D match to TRBD2 (7 bases). The length of the CDR3 is 12 residues. V lost 7 bases and J lost 7, with 12 bases in between. Germline-derived CDR1 and CDR2 are SGHNT and YYREEE (reference sequence). CDR3 in amino acids: CASAAGANEQFF. In nucleotides, the CDR3 is TGTGCCAGCGCGGCGGGGGCAAATGAGCAGTTCTTC.

The chain joins TRBV10-2 to TRBJ1-4; 7 bases map to TRBD1. Germline CDR1 WSHSY, CDR2 SAAADI. The trim removed 7 bases at V and 3 bases at J, leaving 2 bases unmatched. CDR3 size: 13 residues. CDR3 region: CASTGQPNEKLFF. The CDR3 DNA reads as TGCGCCAGCACGGGACAGCCTAATGAAAAACTGTTTTTT.

This chain joins TRBV19 and TRBJ2-3, with D uncertain. There are 14 residues in the CDR3. CDR1 is LNHDA, CDR2 SQIVND, per germline (reference sequence). The V and J ends lost 3 bases and 2 bases respectively, with 9 bases between them. CDR3 coding DNA: TGTGCCAGTAGTATGCGGCAAGCCACAGATACGCAGTATTTT. Amino acids: CASSMRQATDTQYF.

The chain employs TRBV11-2 and TRBJ2-7; TRBD1 aligns across 10 bases. The germline CDR1 and CDR2 sequences are SGHAT and FQNNGV. With V trimmed by 6 bases and J by 2 bases, 1 base remained unmatched. The CDR3 has 13 amino acids. The DNA for the CDR3 is TGTGCCAGCAGGGGACAGGGGACCTACGAGCAGTACTTC. Translated, it gives CASRGQGTYEQYF.

This clone was counted between two and nine times. The chain is built from TRBV30 and TRBJ2-1, with 10 bases lining up with TRBD2. The CDR3 sequence is 15 residues long. J lost 3 bases, V lost 1 base, and 3 bases had no gene match. Germline values: CDR1 GTSNPN, CDR2 SVGIG (reference sequence). CDR3 coding DNA: TGTGCCTGGAGTGCCGGACTAGCGGACTACAATGAGCAGTTCTTC. Its translation: CAWSAGLADYNEQFF.

V is TRBV5-5 and J is TRBJ2-7, with D possibly TRBD1 on 5 matching bases. The CDR3 covers 14 residues. Trimming pared 2 bases from V and 3 bases from J, leaving 12 bases between. Germline V gene lookup returns CDR1 SGHKS and CDR2 YYEKEE (reference sequence). The CDR3 DNA reads as TGTGCCAGCAGCTTAGAGGACACTCTCTACGAGCAGTACGTC. Its protein product is CASSLEDTLYEQYV.